This TCR beta chain came from a study of memory CD4+ T cells and cytomegalovirus serostatus. The length of the CDR3 is 16 residues. The V segment lost 5 bases and the J segment 3 bases; nucleotides outside the gene matches: 12. Looked up from germline, CDR1 is MGHDK and CDR2 is SYGVNS. Single viable CD3+CD4+CD8-CD45RO+ cells were sorted as the memory CD4+ T cells. Only in-frame clones appear in the TCRdb table, and some are missing; sequencing was by immunoSEQ multiplex PCR. Of about 42,000 clones in the sample, around four fifths were seen once. This sequence was found in an adult in good health and CMV-seronegative. V gene TRBV25-1 combines with J gene TRBJ2-5; 7 nucleotides line up with TRBD2. Sequenced: memory CD4+ T cells from blood. CDR3 residues: CASSPRAGRGKETQYF. CDR3 DNA sequence: TGTGCCAGCAGTCCCAGGGCGGGGAGGGGAAAAGAGACCCAGTACTTC.